This section outlines one T cell receptor beta chain sequence together with its context. Only one count was recorded for this clonotype. The antigen it recognizes is unknown. Base quality data are lacking; no much larger clone is found one base away. One read alone makes for weak evidence. These data are taken from a study of blood T cells in healthy people across ages (dated by TCRdb to the mid-2010s). Describing the broader study: In model experiments, template switching captured roughly one uniquely barcoded TCR beta cDNA molecule for every two T cells. The study measured age-related changes in TCR beta repertoire diversity using deep sequencing normalized with unique cDNA molecular identifiers. The donors were split into four age groups: young (average about 15 years), middle-aged (around 40), aged (about 56) and long-lived (about 74). Donors of different ages were randomly distributed across sequencing lanes to avoid experimental bias. For two donors (one aged 18 to 29 and one aged 80 or older), the study analyzed two additional independent replicas of 1 million unique cDNA reads from the same blood draw.

The library was obtained by 5' RACE. Sequencing used an Illumina HiSeq 2500. A second PCR of roughly 7 to 12 cycles was run with a J-beta primer mix and a sample-barcoded 5' primer. A unique molecular identifier was introduced onto each TCR beta cDNA molecule by a template-switch 5' adaptor carrying 12 random nucleotides. At least 2.5 million CDR3-containing paired-end reads were obtained from each sample. The Mint cDNA synthesis kit, primed by a TRBC-specific oligonucleotide, was used to synthesize first-strand cDNA from all RNA. Following uracil-DNA glycosylase treatment, all cDNA underwent a first 18-cycle PCR with the universal primers M1SS and BC2_uni_R. On the authors' methods: For normalization, 1 million high-quality reads, each with a distinct molecular identifier, were randomly selected from each sample. Instead of being binned into consensus sequences, reads with shared molecular identifiers were discarded. MiTCR, set to a Q25 quality threshold and the strictest error-elimination algorithm, was used for CDR3 identification, clonotype clustering and error correction. A nonparametric unseen species model with Euler transformation was used to estimate a lower bound on total TCR beta diversity. Starting from the raw public reads, TCRdb applied fastp trimming at Q25, assembled clones with MiXCR and retained in-frame beta chains. Rows are unified per CDR3 protein, each entry keeping the most common DNA and genes. For this entry, the V and J calls and clone size follow TCRdb and not the study's own pipeline. Here the sample has about 780,000 distinct CDR3 sequences; more than 35% occur a single time. The ten largest make up less than 20% of the sample.

The germline ends are 13 bases apart after V is trimmed by 0 bases and J by 0 bases. Counted from cysteine to phenylalanine, this CDR3 has 17 amino acids. Left in the record is the CDR3 DNA by itself, 51 bases read in frame from the first base. Sequences MNHEY (CDR1) and SVGEGT (CDR2) are obtained from the germline V gene. Systemically healthy Caucasian individuals from Russia, roughly 40 in total and aged about 6 to 95 years, were included as donors. Each donor gave 8 to 10 milliliters of peripheral blood, drawn into EDTA-treated Vacutainer tubes. PBMCs were isolated by Ficoll-Paque density-gradient centrifugation, with at least 6.5 million obtained per sample. Total RNA, at least 6 micrograms per sample, was extracted from PBMCs with Trizol reagent. For every donor, an aliquot of PBMCs went through flow cytometry to measure the percentages of naive CD45RAhigh/CD27high T cells. Study-wide findings and limitations: Total diversity estimates from one million sequenced T cells were considered lower bounds and underestimates. Compared with the aged group, the long-lived group had more naive CD4+ T cells, fewer expanded clones and increased TCR diversity, a pattern suggesting age selection. Observed TCR beta diversity per million T cells fell roughly linearly with age, and a significant reduction was already apparent by age around 40. Donor CMV infection status was unknown, potentially confounding age-related changes in expanded clonotypes. A strong correlation was found between observed TCR beta diversity and the percentage of naive T cells measured by flow cytometry. Conclusive comparison of naive and antigen-experienced compartments was prevented by the profiling of bulk unsorted PBMCs.

This TCR derives from an elderly man in good health. Here the chain combines TRBV6-2 or TRBV6-3 and TRBJ2-3, with the D gene not clear enough to name. The sequencing input was blood. In nucleotide form, the sequence is TGTGCCAGCAGTTACTCAGGCAGAAGATTTAGCACAGATACGCAGTATTTT. This yields the protein CASSYSGRRFSTDTQYF.